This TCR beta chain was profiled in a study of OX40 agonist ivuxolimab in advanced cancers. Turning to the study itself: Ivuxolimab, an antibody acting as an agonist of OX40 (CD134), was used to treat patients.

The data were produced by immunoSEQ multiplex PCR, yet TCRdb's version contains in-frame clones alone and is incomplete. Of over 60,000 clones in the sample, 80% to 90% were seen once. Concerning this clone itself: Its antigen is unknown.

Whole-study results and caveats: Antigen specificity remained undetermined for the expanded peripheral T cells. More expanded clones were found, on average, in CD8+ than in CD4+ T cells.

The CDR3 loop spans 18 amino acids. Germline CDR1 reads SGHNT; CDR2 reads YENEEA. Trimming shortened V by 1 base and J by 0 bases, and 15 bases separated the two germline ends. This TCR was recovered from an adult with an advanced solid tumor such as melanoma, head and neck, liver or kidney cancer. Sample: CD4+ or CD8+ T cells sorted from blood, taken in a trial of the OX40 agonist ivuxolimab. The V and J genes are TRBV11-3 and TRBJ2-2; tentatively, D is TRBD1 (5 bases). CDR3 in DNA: TGTGCCAGCAGCTTAGCCCTCAGGGAATACGCGAACACCGGGGAGCTGTTTTTT. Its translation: CASSLALREYANTGELFF.